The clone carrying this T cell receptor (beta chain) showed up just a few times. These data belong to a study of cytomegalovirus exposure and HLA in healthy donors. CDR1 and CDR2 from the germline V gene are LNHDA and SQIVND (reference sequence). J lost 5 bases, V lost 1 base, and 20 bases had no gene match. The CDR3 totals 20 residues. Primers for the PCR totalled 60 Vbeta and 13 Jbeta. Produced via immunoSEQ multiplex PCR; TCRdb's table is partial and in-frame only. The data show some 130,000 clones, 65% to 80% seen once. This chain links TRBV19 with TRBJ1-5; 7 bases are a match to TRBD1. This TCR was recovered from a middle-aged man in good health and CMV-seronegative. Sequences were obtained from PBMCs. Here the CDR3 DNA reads TGTGCCAGTAGTATAGGTTTAGGGGGCAGCCGCATGGTCGCTTATCAGCCCCAGCATTTT. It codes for CASSIGLGGSRMVAYQPQHF.